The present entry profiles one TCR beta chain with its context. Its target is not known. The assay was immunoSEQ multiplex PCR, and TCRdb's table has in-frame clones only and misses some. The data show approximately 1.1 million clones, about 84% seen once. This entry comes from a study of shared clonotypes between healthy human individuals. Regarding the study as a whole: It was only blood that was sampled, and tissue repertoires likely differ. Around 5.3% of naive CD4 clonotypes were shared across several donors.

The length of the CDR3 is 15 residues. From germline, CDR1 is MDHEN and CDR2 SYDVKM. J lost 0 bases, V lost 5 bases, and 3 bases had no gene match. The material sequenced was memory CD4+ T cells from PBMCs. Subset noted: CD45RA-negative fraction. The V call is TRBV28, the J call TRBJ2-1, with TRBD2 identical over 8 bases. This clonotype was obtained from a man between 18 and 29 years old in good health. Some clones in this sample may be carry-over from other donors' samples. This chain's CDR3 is CASSPTSGSYNEQFF. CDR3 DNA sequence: TGTGCCAGCAGTCCTACTAGCGGCTCCTACAATGAGCAGTTCTTC.